This T cell receptor beta chain was sequenced in a study of blood T cell repertoires in COVID-19. The wider study: The origin of the acute and convalescent COVID-19 samples was the United States, Italy and Spain. The cDNA or gDNA used as material had been derived from T cells, B-cell-depleted T cells, or PBMCs.

How the authors handled the data: Estimates of nucleated cell counts were drawn from the amplification of reference gene primers. Clones were read by immunoSEQ multiplex PCR, and TCRdb kept only the in-frame ones, dropping some. The D gene and trimming were derived from the DNA, and the V and J assignments and clone size from that table. The table shows about 400,000 clones, with approximately 90% occurring only once. This clone was picked up a small number of times. The CDR3 extends over 15 amino acids. The V gene end was trimmed by 2 bases and the J gene end by 7 bases; junction bases not matched to a gene: 8. The germline CDR1 and CDR2 sequences are SGDLS and YYNGEE.

Sequences were obtained from peripheral blood. This TCR was sampled from a woman in her thirties with acute or convalescent COVID-19. The chain combines TRBV9 with TRBJ1-4, with 7 bases that match TRBD1. The CDR3 loop is CASSVTTGVSEKLFF. CDR3 coding DNA: TGTGCCAGCAGCGTGACCACAGGGGTGTCTGAAAAACTGTTTTTT.